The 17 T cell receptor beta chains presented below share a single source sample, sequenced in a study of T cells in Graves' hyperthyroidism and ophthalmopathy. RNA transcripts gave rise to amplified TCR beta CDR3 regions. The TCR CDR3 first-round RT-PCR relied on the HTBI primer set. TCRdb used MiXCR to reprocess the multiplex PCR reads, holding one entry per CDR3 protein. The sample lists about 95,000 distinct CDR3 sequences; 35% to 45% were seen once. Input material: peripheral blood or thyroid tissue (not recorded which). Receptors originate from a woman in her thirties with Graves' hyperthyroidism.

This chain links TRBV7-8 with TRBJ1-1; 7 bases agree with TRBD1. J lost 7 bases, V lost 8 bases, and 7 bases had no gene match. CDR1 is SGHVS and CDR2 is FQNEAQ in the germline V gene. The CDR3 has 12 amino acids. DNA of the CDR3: TGTGCCAGCCCCCCCCGGGACAGTGAAGCTTTCTTT. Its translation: CASPPRDSEAFF.

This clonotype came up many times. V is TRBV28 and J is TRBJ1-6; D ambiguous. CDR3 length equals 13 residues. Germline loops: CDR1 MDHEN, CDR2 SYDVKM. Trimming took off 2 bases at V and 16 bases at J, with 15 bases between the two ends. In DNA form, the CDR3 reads TGTGCCAGCAGTTTAAGTTTTACCGGTAGACTCCACTTT. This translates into CASSLSFTGRLHF. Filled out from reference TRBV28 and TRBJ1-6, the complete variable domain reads DVKVTQSSRYLVKRTGEKVFLECVQDMDHENMFWYRQDPGLGLRLIYFSYDVKMKEKGDIPEGYSVSREKKERFSLILESASTNQTSMYLCASSLSFTGRLHFGNGTRLTVT.

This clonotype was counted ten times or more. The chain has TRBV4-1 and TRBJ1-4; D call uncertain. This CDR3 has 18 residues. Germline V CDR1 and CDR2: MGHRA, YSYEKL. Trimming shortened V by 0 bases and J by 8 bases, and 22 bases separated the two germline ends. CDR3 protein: CASSQDSVGNGVGEKLFF. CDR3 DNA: TGCGCCAGCAGCCAAGATAGTGTCGGCAACGGCGTGGGGGAAAAACTGTTTTTT.

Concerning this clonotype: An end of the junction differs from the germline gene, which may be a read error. In nucleotides, the CDR3 is TGCGCCAGCAGCGATCCCTGGCACACTAAGGCTTTCTTT. Protein: CASSDPWHTKAFF. The chain has TRBV7-9 and TRBJ1-1; the D is unclear. Germline loops: CDR1 SEHNR, CDR2 FQNEAQ (reference sequence). The CDR3 runs to 13 residues.

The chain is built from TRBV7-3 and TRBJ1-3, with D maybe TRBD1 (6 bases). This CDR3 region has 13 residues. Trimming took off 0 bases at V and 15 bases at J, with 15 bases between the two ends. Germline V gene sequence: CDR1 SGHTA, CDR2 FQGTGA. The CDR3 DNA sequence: TGTGCCAGCAGCTTAACACAGGGCGGATATAGATATTTT. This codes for CASSLTQGGYRYF.

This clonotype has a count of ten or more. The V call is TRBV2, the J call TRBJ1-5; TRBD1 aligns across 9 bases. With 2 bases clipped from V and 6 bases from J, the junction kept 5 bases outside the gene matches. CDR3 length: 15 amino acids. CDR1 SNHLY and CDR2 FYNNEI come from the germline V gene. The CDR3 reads CASSESQGAGQPQHF. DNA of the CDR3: TGTGCCAGCAGTGAATCACAGGGGGCTGGTCAGCCCCAGCATTTT.

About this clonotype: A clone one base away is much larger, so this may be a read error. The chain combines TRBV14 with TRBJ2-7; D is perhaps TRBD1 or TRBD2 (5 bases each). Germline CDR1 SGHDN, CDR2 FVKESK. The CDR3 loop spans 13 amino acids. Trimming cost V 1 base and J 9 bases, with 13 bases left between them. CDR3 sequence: CASSQAGAEGQYF. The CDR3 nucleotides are TGTGCCAGCAGCCAAGCCGGGGCGGAAGGGCAGTACTTC.

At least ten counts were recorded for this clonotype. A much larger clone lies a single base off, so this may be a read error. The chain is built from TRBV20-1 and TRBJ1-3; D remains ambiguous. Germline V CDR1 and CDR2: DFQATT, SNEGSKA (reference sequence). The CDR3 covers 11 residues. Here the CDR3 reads CGARVRDTIYF. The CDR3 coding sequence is TGCGGTGCTAGAGTTCGGGACACCATATATTTT.

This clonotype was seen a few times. The CDR3 DNA reads TGTGCCATCGAGACAGGGGTGGGCTATGGCTACACCTTC. Translating it yields CAIETGVGYGYTF. The chain links TRBV28 to TRBJ1-2, with 8 bases that match TRBD1. V was pared by 10 bases and J by 4 bases, with 8 bases of the junction left unmatched. Germline V gene sequence: CDR1 MDHEN, CDR2 SYDVKM. The CDR3 is 13 amino acids.

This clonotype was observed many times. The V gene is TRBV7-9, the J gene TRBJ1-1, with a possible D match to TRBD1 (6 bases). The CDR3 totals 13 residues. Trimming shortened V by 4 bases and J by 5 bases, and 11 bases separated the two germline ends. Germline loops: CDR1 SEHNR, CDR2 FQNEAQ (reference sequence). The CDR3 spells CASSSAGVTEAFF. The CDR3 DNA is TGTGCCAGCAGCTCAGCAGGGGTTACTGAAGCTTTCTTT.

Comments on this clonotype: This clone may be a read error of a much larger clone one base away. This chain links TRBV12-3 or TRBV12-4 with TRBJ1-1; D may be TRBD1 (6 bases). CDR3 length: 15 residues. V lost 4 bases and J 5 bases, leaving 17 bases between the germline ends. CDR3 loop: CASSYSKGGSTEAFF. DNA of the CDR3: TGTGCCAGCAGTTACTCGAAAGGGGGTTCGACTGAAGCTTTCTTT.

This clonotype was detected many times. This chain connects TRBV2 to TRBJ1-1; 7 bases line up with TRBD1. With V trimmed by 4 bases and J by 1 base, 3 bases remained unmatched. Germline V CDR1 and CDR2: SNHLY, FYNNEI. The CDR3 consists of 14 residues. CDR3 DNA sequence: TGTGCCAGCAGTGGACAGGGATCGAACACTGAAGCTTTCTTT. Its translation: CASSGQGSNTEAFF.

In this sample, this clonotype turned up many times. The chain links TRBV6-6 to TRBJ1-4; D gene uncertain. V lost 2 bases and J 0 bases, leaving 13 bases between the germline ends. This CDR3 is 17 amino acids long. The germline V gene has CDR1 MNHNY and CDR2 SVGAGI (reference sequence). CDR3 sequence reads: CASSYSWALATNEKLFF. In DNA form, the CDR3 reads TGTGCCAGCAGTTACAGTTGGGCCCTAGCAACTAATGAAAAACTGTTTTTT.

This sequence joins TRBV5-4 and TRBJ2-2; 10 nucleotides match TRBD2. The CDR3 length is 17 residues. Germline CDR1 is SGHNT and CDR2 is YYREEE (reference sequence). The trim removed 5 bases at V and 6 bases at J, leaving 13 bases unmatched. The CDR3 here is CASSGQAWLAGAGELFF. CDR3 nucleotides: TGTGCCAGCAGTGGCCAAGCTTGGCTAGCGGGAGCCGGGGAGCTGTTTTTT.

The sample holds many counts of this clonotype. DNA of the CDR3: TGCAGTGCCGATTTTCCTAATGAAGCTTTCTTT. Protein: CSADFPNEAFF. The chain joins TRBV20-1 to TRBJ1-1; D uncertain. The V and J ends lost 6 bases and 7 bases respectively, with 12 bases between them. The CDR3 is 11 residues long. Germline CDR1 reads DFQATT; CDR2 reads SNEGSKA (reference sequence).

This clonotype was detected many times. In nucleotides, the CDR3 is TGTGCCAGCAGTGAAGGGTATAATTCACCCCTCCACTTT. It encodes CASSEGYNSPLHF. The V gene is TRBV2, the J gene TRBJ1-6; no definite D call. Germline assignment: CDR1 SNHLY and CDR2 FYNNEI. This CDR3 spans 13 amino acids. V was cut by 1 base and J by 4 bases, with 2 bases left in between.

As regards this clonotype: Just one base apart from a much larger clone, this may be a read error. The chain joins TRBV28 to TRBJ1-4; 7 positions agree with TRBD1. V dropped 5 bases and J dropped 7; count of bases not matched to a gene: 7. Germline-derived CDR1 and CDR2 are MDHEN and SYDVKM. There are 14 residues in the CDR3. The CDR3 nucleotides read TGTGCCAGCAGTGACAAAGGGGGCGGTGAAAAACTGTTTTTT. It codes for CASSDKGGGEKLFF.